Listed here is a single TCR beta chain. As yet, its antigen is unknown. Deletions cut 0 bases from V and 9 bases from J, with 7 bases between. The CDR3 loop spans 11 amino acids. Germline CDR1 and CDR2: SGHNT and YYREEE (reference sequence). This specimen comes from a study of PD-1 blockade in classical Hodgkin lymphoma. Points from the study as a whole: Baseline diversity resembling that of newly diagnosed patients was seen in complete responders. While CD8+ TCR diversity did not rise significantly by C4D1, CD4+ TCR diversity did.

Time point described: cycle 4 day 1 (C4D1), after more than five weeks of nivolumab. All patients experienced relapse after autologous stem cell transplantation, and brentuximab vedotin exposure was variable. Reported best responses ranged across complete response, partial response or progressive disease. The method was immunoSEQ multiplex PCR; TCRdb's version includes in-frame clones alone and lacks a portion of them. The table shows about 50,000 clones, with 85% to 90% occurring only once. This receptor was obtained from a human donor with classical Hodgkin lymphoma. This chain links TRBV5-4 with TRBJ2-7, with D perhaps matching TRBD2 (5 bases). The sample here was peripheral blood mononuclear cells (PBMCs), taken before the fourth cycle of nivolumab. The CDR3 region has the DNA TGTGCCAGCAGCTTGGAGGAGGTGCAGTACTTC. Translation gives CASSLEEVQYF.